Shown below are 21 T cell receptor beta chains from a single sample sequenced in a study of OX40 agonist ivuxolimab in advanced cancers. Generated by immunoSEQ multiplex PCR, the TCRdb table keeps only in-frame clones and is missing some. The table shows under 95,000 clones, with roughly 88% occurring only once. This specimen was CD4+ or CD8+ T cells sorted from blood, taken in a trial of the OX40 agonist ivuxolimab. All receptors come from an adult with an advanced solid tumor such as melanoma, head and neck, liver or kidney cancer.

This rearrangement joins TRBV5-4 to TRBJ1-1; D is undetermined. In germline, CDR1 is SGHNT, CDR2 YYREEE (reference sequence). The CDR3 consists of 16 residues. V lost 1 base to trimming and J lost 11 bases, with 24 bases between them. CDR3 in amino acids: CASSLFRQNGQLGAFF. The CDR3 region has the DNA TGTGCCAGCAGCTTGTTTCGACAAAACGGGCAGCTGGGGGCTTTCTTT. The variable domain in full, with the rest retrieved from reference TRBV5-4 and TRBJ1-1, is ETGVTQSPTHLIKTRGQQVTLRCSSQSGHNTVSWYQQALGQGPQFIFQYYREEENGRGNFPPRFSGLQFPNYSSELNVNALELDDSALYLCASSLFRQNGQLGAFFGQGTRLTVV.

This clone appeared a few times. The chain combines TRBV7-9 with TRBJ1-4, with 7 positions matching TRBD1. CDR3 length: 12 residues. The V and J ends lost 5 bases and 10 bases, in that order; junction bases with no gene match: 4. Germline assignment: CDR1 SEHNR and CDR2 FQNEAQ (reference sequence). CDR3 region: CASSDGTAKLFF. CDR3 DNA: TGTGCCAGCAGCGACGGGACAGCAAAACTGTTTTTT.

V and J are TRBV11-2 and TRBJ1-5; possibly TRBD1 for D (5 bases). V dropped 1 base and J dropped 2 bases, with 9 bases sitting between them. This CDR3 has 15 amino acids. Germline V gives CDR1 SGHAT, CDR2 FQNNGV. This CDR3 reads CASSLGQGGNQPQHF. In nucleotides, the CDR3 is TGTGCCAGCAGCTTAGGGCAGGGAGGCAATCAGCCCCAGCATTTT.

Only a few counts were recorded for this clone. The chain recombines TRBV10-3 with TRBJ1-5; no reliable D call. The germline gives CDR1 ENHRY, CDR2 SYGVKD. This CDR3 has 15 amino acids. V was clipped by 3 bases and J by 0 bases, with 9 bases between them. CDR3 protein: CAISESIHSNQPQHF. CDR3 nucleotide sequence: TGTGCCATCAGTGAAAGCATCCATAGCAATCAGCCCCAGCATTTT.

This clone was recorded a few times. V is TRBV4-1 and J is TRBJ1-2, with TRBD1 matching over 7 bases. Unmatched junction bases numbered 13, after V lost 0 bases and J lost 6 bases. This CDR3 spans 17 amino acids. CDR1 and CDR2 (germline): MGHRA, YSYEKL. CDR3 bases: TGCGCCAGCAGCCAAGATCGTAGAACAGGGGTCCGACATGGCTACACCTTC. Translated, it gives CASSQDRRTGVRHGYTF.

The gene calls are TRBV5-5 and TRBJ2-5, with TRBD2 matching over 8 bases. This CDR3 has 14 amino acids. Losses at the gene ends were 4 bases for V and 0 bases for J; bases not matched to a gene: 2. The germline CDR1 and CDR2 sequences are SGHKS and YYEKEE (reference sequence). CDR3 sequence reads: CASSAGGHQETQYF. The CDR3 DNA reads TGTGCCAGCAGCGCGGGAGGACACCAAGAGACCCAGTACTTC.

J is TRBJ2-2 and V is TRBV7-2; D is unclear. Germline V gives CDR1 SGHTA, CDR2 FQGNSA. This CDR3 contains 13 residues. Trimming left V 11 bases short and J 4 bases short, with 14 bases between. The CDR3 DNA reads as TGTGCCTGGCGTAGGGTGATCACCGGGGAGCTGTTTTTT. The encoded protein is CAWRRVITGELFF.

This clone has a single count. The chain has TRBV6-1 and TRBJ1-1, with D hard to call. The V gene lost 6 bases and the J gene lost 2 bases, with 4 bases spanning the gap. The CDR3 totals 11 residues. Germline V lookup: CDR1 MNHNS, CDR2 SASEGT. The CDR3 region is CASRINTEAFF. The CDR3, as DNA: TGTGCCAGCAGGATTAACACTGAAGCTTTCTTT.

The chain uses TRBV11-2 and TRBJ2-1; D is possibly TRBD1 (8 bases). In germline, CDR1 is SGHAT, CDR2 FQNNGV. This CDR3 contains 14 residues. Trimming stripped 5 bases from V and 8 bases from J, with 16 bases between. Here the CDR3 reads CASSTGRDRYEQFF. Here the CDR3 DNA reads TGTGCCAGCAGCACAGGGAGGGACAGGTATGAGCAGTTCTTC. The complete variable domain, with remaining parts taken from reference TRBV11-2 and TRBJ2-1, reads EAGVAQSPRYKIIEKRQSVAFWCNPISGHATLYWYQQILGQGPKLLIQFQNNGVVDDSQLPKDRFSAERLKGVDSTLKIQPAKLEDSAVYLCASSTGRDRYEQFFGPGTRLTVL.

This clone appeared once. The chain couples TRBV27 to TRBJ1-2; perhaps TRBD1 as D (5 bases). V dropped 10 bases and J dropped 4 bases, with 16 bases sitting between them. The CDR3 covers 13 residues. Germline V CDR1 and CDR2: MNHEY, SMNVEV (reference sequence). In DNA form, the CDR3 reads TGTGCCACCTCGACAGCTCCATCCTATGGCTACACCTTC. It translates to CATSTAPSYGYTF.

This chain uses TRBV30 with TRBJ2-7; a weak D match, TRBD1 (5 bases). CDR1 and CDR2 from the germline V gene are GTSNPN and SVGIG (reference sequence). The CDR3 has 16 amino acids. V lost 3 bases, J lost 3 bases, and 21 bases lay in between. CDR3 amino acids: CAWRALVSGSRYEQYF. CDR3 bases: TGTGCCTGGAGAGCACTGGTGTCAGGGTCTCGCTACGAGCAGTACTTC.

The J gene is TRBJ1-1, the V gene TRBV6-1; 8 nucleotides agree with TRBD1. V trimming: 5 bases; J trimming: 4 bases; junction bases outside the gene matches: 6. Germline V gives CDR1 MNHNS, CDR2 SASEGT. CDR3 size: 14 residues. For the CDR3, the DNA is TGTGCCAGCAGTACAATTACAGGGGGCACTGAAGCTTTCTTT. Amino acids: CASSTITGGTEAFF.

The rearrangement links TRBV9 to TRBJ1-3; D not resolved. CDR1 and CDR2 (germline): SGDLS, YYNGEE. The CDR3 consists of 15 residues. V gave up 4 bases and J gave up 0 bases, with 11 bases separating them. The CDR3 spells CASSPFQSSGNTIYF. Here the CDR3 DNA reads TGTGCCAGCAGCCCTTTCCAAAGCTCTGGAAACACCATATATTTT.

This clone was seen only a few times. The CDR3 DNA reads as TGTGCCAGCTCACTCACGGACAGAGCCGATTATGGCTACACCTTC. Protein sequence: CASSLTDRADYGYTF. The chain joins TRBV18 to TRBJ1-2; a possible D gene is TRBD1 (6 bases). CDR1 is KGHSH, CDR2 LQKENI, per germline. The V end was cut by 4 bases, the J end by 5 bases, with 17 bases between. The CDR3 is 15 amino acids.

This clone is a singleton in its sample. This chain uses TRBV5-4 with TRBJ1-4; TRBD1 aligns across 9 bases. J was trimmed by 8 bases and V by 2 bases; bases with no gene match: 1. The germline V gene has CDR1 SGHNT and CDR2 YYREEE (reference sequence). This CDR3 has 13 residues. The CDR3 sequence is CASSFGTGEKLFF. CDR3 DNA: TGTGCCAGCAGCTTCGGGACAGGGGAAAAACTGTTTTTT.

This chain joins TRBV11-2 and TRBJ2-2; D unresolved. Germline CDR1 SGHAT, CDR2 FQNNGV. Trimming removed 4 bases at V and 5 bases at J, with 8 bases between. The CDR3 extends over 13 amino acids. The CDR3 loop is CASSSPQTGELFF. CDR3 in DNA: TGTGCCAGCAGCTCCCCCCAGACCGGGGAGCTGTTTTTT.

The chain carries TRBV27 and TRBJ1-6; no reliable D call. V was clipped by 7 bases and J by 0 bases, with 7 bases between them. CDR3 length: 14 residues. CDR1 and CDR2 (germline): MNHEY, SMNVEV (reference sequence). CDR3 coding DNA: TGTGCCAGCACAGTCGACTCCTATAATTCACCCCTCCACTTT. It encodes CASTVDSYNSPLHF.

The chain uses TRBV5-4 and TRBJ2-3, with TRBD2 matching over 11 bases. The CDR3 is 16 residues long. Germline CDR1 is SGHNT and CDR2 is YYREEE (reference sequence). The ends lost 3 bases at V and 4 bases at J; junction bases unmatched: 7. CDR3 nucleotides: TGTGCCAGCAGCTCCAAGACTAGCGGGGCTTCAGATACGCAGTATTTT. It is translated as CASSSKTSGASDTQYF. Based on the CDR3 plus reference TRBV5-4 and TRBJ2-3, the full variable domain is ETGVTQSPTHLIKTRGQQVTLRCSSQSGHNTVSWYQQALGQGPQFIFQYYREEENGRGNFPPRFSGLQFPNYSSELNVNALELDDSALYLCASSSKTSGASDTQYFGPGTRLTVL.

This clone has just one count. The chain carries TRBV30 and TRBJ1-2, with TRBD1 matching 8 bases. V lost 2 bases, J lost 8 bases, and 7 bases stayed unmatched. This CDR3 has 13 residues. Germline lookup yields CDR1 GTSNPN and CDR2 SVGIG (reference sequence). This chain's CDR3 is CAWSSGQGRGYTF. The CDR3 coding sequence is TGTGCCTGGAGTTCAGGACAGGGACGCGGCTACACCTTC. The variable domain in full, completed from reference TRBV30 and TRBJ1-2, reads SQTIHQWPATLVQPVGSPLSLECTVEGTSNPNLYWYRQAAGRGLQLLFYSVGIGQISSEVPQNLSASRPQDRQFILSSKKLLLSDSGFYLCAWSSGQGRGYTFGSGTRLTVV.

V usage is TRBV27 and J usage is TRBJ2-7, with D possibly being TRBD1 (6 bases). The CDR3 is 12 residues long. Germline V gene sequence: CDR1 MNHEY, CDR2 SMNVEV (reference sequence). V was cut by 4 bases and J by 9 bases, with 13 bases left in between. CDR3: CASSSTGRRQYF. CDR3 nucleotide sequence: TGTGCCAGCAGTTCTACAGGGCGTAGGCAGTACTTC.

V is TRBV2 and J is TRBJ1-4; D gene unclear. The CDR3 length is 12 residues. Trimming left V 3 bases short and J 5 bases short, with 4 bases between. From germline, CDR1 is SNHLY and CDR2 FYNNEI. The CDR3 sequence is CASSDENEKLFF. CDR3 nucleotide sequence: TGTGCCAGCAGTGATGAGAATGAAAAACTGTTTTTT.